This record concerns one T cell receptor beta chain sequence. The sample is drawn from a study of cytomegalovirus exposure and HLA in healthy donors. With 60 Vbeta and 13 Jbeta primers, the PCR was carried out. TCRdb's table, derived via immunoSEQ multiplex PCR, lists solely in-frame clones and lacks some. The profile covers roughly 260,000 clones, with approximately 84% appearing a single time and 2% taken by the ten largest. This TCR was recovered from a woman between 40 and 55 years old in good health and CMV-seropositive. Sequencing was carried out using PBMCs.

Here the CDR3 DNA reads TGTGCCAGTAGTCCTCTATCGGGGCCCCAGCATTTT. Encoded protein: CASSPLSGPQHF. The chain joins TRBV19 to TRBJ1-5; D is unclear. CDR1 is LNHDA and CDR2 is SQIVND in the germline V gene (reference sequence). V was cut by 5 bases and J by 9 bases, with 11 bases left in between. The CDR3 is 12 residues long.